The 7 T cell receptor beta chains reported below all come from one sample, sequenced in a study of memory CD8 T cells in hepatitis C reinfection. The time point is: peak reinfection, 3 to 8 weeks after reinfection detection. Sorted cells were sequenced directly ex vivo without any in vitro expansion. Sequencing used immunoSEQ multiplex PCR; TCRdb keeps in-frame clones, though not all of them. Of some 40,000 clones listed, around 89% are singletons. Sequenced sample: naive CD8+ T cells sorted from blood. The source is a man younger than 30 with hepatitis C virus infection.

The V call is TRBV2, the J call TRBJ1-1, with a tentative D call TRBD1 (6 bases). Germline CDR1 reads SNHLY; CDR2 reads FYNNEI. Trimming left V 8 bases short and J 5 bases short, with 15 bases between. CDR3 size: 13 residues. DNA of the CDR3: TGTGCCAGCGGCCAGGGGAGCAGGACTGAAGCTTTCTTT. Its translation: CASGQGSRTEAFF.

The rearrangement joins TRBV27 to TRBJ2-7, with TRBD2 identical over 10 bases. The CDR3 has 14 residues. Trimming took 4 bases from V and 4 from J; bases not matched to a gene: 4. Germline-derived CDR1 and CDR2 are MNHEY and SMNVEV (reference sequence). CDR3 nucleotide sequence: TGTGCCAGCAGTTCCGCTAGCGGGAGTTACGAGCAGTACTTC. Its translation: CASSSASGSYEQYF.

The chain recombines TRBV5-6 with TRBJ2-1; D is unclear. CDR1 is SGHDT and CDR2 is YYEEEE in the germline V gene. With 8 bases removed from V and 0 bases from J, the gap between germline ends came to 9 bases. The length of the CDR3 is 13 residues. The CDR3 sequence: CASDFSSYNEQFF. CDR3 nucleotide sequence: TGTGCCAGTGATTTTAGCTCCTACAATGAGCAGTTCTTC.

CDR3 sequence reads: CASSQGVDFYNEQFF. The CDR3, as DNA: TGTGCCAGCAGCCAAGGAGTGGACTTTTACAATGAGCAGTTCTTC. The chain carries TRBV14 and TRBJ2-1, with D tentatively TRBD2 (5 bases). CDR3 length equals 15 residues. Trimming took off 1 base at V and 4 bases at J, with 11 bases between the two ends. Germline loops: CDR1 SGHDN, CDR2 FVKESK.

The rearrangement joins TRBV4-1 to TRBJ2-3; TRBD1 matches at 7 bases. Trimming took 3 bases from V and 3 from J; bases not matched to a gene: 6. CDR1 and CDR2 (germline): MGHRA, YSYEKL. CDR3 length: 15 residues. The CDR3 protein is CASSQQGVVTDTQYF. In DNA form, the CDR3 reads TGCGCCAGCAGCCAGCAGGGGGTAGTTACAGATACGCAGTATTTT.

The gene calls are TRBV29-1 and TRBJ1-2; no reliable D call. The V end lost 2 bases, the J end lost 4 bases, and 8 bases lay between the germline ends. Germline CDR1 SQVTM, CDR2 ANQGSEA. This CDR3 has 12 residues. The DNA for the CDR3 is TGCAGCGTTGAAACGGGTCTCTATGGCTACACCTTC. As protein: CSVETGLYGYTF.

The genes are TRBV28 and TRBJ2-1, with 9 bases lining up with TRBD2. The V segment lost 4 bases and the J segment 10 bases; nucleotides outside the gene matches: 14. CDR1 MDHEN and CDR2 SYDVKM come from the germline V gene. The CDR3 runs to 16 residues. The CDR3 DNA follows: TGTGCCAGCAGTTCCCCTCGAGCCTTTAGCGGGAGAGAGCAGTTCTTC. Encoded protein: CASSSPRAFSGREQFF.